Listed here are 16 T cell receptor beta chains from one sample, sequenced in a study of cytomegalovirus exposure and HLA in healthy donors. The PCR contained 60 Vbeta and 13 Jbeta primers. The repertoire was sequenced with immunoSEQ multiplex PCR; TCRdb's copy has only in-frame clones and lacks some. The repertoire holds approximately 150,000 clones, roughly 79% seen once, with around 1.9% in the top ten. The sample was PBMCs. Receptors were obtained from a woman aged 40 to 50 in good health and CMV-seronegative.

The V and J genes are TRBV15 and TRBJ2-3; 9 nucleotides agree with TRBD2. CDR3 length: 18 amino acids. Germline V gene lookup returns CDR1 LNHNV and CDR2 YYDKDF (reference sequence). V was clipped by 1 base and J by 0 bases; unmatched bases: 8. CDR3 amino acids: CATSRGLGTSGSTDTQYF. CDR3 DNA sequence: TGTGCCACCAGCAGAGGGTTAGGAACTAGCGGGAGCACAGATACGCAGTATTTT.

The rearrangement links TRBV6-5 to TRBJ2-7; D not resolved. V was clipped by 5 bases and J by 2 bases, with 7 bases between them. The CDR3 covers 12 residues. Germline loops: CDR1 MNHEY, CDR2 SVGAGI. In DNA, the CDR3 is TGTGCCAGCAGTAGCACCACCTACGAGCAGTACTTC. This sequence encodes CASSSTTYEQYF.

The CDR3 DNA reads as TGCGCCAGCAGCCAAGATGCGACAGGGTACTTGAACACTGAAGCTTTCTTT. Protein: CASSQDATGYLNTEAFF. The J gene is TRBJ1-1, the V gene TRBV4-3; TRBD1 agrees at 7 bases. Per the germline V gene, CDR1 is LGHNA and CDR2 is YSLEER. This CDR3 contains 17 residues. V lost 0 bases, J lost 0 bases, and 7 bases stayed unmatched.

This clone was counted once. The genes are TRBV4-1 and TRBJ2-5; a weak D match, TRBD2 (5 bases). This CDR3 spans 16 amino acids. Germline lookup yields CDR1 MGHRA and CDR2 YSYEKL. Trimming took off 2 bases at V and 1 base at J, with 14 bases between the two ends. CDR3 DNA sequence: TGCGCCAGCAGCCAATGGAGCGGAAGACCCCAAGAGACCCAGTACTTC. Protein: CASSQWSGRPQETQYF.

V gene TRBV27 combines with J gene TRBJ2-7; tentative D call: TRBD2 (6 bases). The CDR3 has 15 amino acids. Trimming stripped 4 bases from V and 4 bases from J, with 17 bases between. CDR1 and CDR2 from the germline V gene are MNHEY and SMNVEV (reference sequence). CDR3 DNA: TGTGCCAGCAGTTCCATAATGGAGGGCGGATACGAGCAGTACTTC. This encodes CASSSIMEGGYEQYF.

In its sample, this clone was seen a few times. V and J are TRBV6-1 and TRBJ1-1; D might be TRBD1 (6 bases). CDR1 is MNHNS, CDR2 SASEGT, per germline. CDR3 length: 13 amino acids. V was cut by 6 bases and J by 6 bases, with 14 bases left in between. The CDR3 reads CASRGGANAEAFF. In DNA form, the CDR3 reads TGTGCCAGCAGGGGGGGGGCGAATGCTGAAGCTTTCTTT.

This chain's CDR3 is CASSFQGDSYEQYF. DNA for the CDR3: TGTGCCAGCAGCTTCCAGGGGGACTCCTACGAGCAGTACTTC. The J gene is TRBJ2-7, the V gene TRBV7-9, with TRBD1 identical over 7 bases. Losses at the gene ends were 3 bases for V and 0 bases for J; bases not matched to a gene: 2. The CDR3 has 14 amino acids. CDR1 and CDR2 (germline): SEHNR, FQNEAQ (reference sequence).

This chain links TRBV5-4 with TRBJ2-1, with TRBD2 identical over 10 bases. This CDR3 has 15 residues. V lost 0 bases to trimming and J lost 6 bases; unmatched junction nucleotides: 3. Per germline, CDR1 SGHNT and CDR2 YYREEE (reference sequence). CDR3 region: CASSLGSGRANEQFF. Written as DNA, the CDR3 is TGTGCCAGCAGCTTGGGAAGCGGGAGGGCCAATGAGCAGTTCTTC. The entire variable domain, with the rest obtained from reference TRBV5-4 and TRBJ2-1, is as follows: ETGVTQSPTHLIKTRGQQVTLRCSSQSGHNTVSWYQQALGQGPQFIFQYYREEENGRGNFPPRFSGLQFPNYSSELNVNALELDDSALYLCASSLGSGRANEQFFGPGTRLTVL.

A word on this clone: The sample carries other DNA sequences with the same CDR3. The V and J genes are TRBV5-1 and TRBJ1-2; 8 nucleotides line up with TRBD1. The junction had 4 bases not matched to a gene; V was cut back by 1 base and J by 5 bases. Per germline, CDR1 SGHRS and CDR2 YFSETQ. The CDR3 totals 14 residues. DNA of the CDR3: TGCGCCAGCAGCTTGCAGGGGGCGGATTATGGCTACACCTTC. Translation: CASSLQGADYGYTF.

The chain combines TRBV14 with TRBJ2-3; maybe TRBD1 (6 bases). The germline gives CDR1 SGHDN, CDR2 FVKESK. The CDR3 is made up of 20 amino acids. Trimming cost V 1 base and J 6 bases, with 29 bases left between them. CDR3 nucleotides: TGTGCCAGCAGCCAAGTACTCTTGGGGCCCGGACAGCCAGACATGGATACGCAGTATTTT. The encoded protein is CASSQVLLGPGQPDMDTQYF.

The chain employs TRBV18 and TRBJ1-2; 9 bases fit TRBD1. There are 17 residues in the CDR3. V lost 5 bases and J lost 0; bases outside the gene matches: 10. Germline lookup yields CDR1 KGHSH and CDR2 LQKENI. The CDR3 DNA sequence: TGTGCCAGCTCAATCACCGGGACAGGGCTAGCTAACTATGGCTACACCTTC. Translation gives CASSITGTGLANYGYTF.

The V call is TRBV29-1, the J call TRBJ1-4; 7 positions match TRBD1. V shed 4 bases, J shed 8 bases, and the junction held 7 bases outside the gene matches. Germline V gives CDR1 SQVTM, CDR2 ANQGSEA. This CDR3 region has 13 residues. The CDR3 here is CSVGRDSVEKLFF. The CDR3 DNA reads TGCAGCGTTGGCCGGGACAGTGTCGAAAAACTGTTTTTT.

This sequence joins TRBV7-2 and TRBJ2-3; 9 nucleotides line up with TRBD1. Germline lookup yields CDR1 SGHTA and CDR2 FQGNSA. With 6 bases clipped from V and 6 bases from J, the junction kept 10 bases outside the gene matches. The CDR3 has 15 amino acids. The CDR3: CASRSYRGLLDTQYF. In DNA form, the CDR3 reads TGTGCCAGCAGGTCATACAGGGGGCTATTGGATACGCAGTATTTT.

CDR3 residues: CASSPGLAGSYEQYF. The CDR3 nucleotides are TGTGCCAGCAGCCCGGGACTAGCGGGCTCCTACGAGCAGTACTTC. The chain carries TRBV7-8 and TRBJ2-7; 12 bases map to TRBD2. Germline-derived CDR1 and CDR2 are SGHVS and FQNEAQ. This CDR3 is built from 15 residues. V lost 5 bases and J lost 0; bases outside the gene matches: 2.

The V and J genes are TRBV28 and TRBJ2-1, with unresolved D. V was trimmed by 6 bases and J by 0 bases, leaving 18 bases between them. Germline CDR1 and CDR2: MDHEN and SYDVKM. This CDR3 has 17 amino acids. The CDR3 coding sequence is TGTGCCAGCAGCTCTAATTCCGACATAAACTCCTACAATGAGCAGTTCTTC. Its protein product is CASSSNSDINSYNEQFF.

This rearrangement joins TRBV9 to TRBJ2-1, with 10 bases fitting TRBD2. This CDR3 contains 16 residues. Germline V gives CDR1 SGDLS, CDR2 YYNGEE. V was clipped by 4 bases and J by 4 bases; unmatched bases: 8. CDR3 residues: CASSQLGLAAYNEQFF. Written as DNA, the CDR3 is TGTGCCAGCAGCCAACTCGGACTAGCGGCTTACAATGAGCAGTTCTTC. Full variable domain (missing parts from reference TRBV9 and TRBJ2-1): DSGVTQTPKHLITATGQRVTLRCSPRSGDLSVYWYQQSLDQGLQFLIQYYNGEERAKGNILERFSAQQFPDLHSELNLSSLELGDSALYFCASSQLGLAAYNEQFFGPGTRLTVL.